This T cell receptor (beta chain) is from a study of OX40 agonist ivuxolimab in advanced cancers. Data came from immunoSEQ multiplex PCR; TCRdb stores just in-frame clones and leaves some out. The sample consists of roughly 64,000 clones, more than 75% of them appearing once. In germline, CDR1 is MNHNS, CDR2 SASEGT. The CDR3 is made up of 15 amino acids. Trimming cost V 9 bases and J 1 base, with 16 bases left between them. This clonotype originated in an adult with an advanced solid tumor such as melanoma, head and neck, liver or kidney cancer. The sequenced sample was CD4+ or CD8+ T cells sorted from blood, obtained in a trial of the OX40 agonist ivuxolimab. V and J are TRBV6-1 and TRBJ1-5; possibly TRBD1 for D (5 bases). The CDR3 DNA follows: TGTGCCAGTAATGAGGGGACGGCGAGCAATCAGCCCCAGCATTTT. Its translation is CASNEGTASNQPQHF.